The 25 T cell receptor beta chains presented below share a single source sample, sequenced in a study of T-cell memory formation after mild COVID-19. TCRdb re-called the 5' RACE reads with MiXCR, one entry per CDR3 protein. The sample carries 450,000 to 700,000 distinct CDR3 sequences, about 20% recorded once. Sequences were obtained from PBMCs or a T cell subset sorted from them (not recorded which). Source of these receptors: an adult woman who had mild COVID-19 (a few samples of this study predate the infection). Cell type and time point are not known.

This clonotype was counted ten times or more. This sequence joins TRBV20-1 and TRBJ2-7, with 8 bases fitting TRBD2. V lost 6 bases to trimming and J lost 3 bases; unmatched junction nucleotides: 7. The CDR3 length is 13 residues. Germline CDR1 and CDR2: DFQATT and SNEGSKA (reference sequence). CDR3 region: CSARGGASYEQYF. CDR3 in DNA: TGCAGTGCCCGGGGGGGAGCGAGCTACGAGCAGTACTTC.

The J gene is TRBJ2-4, the V gene TRBV7-3; D is perhaps TRBD1 (5 bases). Trimming removed 5 bases at V and 1 base at J, with 12 bases between. The CDR3 spans 15 residues. Germline CDR1 and CDR2: SGHTA and FQGTGA. CDR3 loop: CASSPSAGAKNIQYF. CDR3 coding DNA: TGTGCCAGCAGCCCCTCGGCAGGGGCCAAAAACATTCAGTACTTC.

In this sample, this clonotype turned up a few times. The chain couples TRBV18 to TRBJ2-5; a weak D match, TRBD2 (5 bases). The CDR3 is 13 amino acids. V lost 6 bases and J 4 bases, leaving 12 bases between the germline ends. Germline V gene data show CDR1 as KGHSH and CDR2 as LQKENI. The CDR3 coding sequence is TGTGCCAGCTCTTCGGACTTTAGAGAGACCCAGTACTTC. Its translation: CASSSDFRETQYF. Variable domain in full (rest from reference TRBV18 and TRBJ2-5): NAGVMQNPRHLVRRRGQEARLRCSPMKGHSHVYWYRQLPEEGLKFMVYLQKENIIDESGMPKERFSAEFPKEGPSILRIQQVVRGDSAAYFCASSSDFRETQYFGPGTRLLVL.

The chain links TRBV14 to TRBJ2-3; D not resolved. The CDR3 covers 17 residues. Germline lookup yields CDR1 SGHDN and CDR2 FVKESK. V was trimmed by 0 bases and J by 2 bases, leaving 15 bases between them. The CDR3 DNA sequence: TGTGCCAGCAGCCAAGAATTCTTGGGCCAACTCACAGATACGCAGTATTTT. This codes for CASSQEFLGQLTDTQYF.

This clonotype has just a few counts. V usage is TRBV7-6 and J usage is TRBJ1-3; a weak D match, TRBD1 (6 bases). Trimming shortened V by 5 bases and J by 0 bases, and 14 bases separated the two germline ends. Germline V CDR1 and CDR2: SGHVS, FNYEAQ. The CDR3 length is 16 residues. DNA of the CDR3: TGTGCCAGCAGCCCGGGGGCCCTGAGCTCTGGAAACACCATATATTTT. Translating gives CASSPGALSSGNTIYF.

This clonotype was counted a single time. The chain joins TRBV6-5 to TRBJ1-2; 11 nucleotides align to TRBD1. J lost 7 bases, V lost 10 bases, and 8 bases had no gene match. The CDR3 consists of 13 residues. Germline assignment: CDR1 MNHEY and CDR2 SVGAGI. CDR3 protein: CATGQGATGGYTF. In DNA, the CDR3 is TGTGCCACCGGACAGGGGGCGACTGGTGGCTACACCTTC.

This clonotype was counted only a few times. This chain uses TRBV24-1 with TRBJ2-1; D is perhaps TRBD2 (5 bases). The V gene's germline CDR1 is KGHDR and CDR2 SFDVKD. The germline V and J ends were trimmed by 5 bases and 7 bases, with 14 bases remaining between them. The CDR3 runs 14 residues. CDR3 loop: CATSVGYGGNEQFF. Written as DNA, the CDR3 is TGTGCCACCAGTGTGGGATATGGCGGGAATGAGCAGTTCTTC.

This clonotype appeared a few times. The genes are TRBV24-1 and TRBJ1-2, with 8 bases identical to TRBD1. The CDR3 length is 16 residues. The germline V gene has CDR1 KGHDR and CDR2 SFDVKD. The junction had 9 bases not matched to a gene; V was cut back by 3 bases and J by 4 bases. CDR3 nucleotides: TGTGCCACCAGTGATGTCCCGGGACAGGAAGCCTATGGCTACACCTTC. This sequence encodes CATSDVPGQEAYGYTF.

The chain combines TRBV15 with TRBJ2-1; 13 bases are a match to TRBD2. Germline V gene data show CDR1 as LNHNV and CDR2 as YYDKDF (reference sequence). The CDR3 has 16 amino acids. The V gene end was trimmed by 0 bases and the J gene end by 10 bases; junction bases not matched to a gene: 6. The DNA of the CDR3 is TGTGCCACCAGCAGAGACTGGACTAGCGGGGGTGGGGAGCAGTTCTTC. Translation gives CATSRDWTSGGGEQFF.

The CDR3 DNA follows: TGTGCCAGCAGCTCACCCCGGGGGGTCGTCCAAGAGACCCAGTACTTC. The encoded protein is CASSSPRGVVQETQYF. This chain connects TRBV7-8 to TRBJ2-5, with 7 positions matching TRBD2. CDR3 length: 16 residues. Germline assignment: CDR1 SGHVS and CDR2 FQNEAQ. V was clipped by 4 bases and J by 1 base; unmatched bases: 9.

The chain combines TRBV10-3 with TRBJ2-1; 11 positions agree with TRBD2. V was pared by 2 bases and J by 3 bases, with 3 bases of the junction left unmatched. CDR3 length: 16 residues. Germline values: CDR1 ENHRY, CDR2 SYGVKD. CDR3 nucleotides: TGTGCCATCAGTGAGCGGACTAGCGGGCTCTACAATGAGCAGTTCTTC. Encoded protein: CAISERTSGLYNEQFF.

The rearrangement uses TRBV24-1 and TRBJ2-2; 7 nucleotides align to TRBD1. V lost 7 bases to trimming and J lost 3 bases; unmatched junction nucleotides: 13. The germline V gene has CDR1 KGHDR and CDR2 SFDVKD. This CDR3 has 17 amino acids. CDR3: CATSSGPGTAYTGELFF. For the CDR3, the DNA is TGTGCCACCAGCAGCGGACCCGGGACAGCGTACACCGGGGAGCTGTTTTTT.

This clonotype was seen more than once but under ten times. The V and J genes are TRBV30 and TRBJ2-3, with 7 bases fitting TRBD2. CDR3 length equals 15 residues. CDR1 and CDR2 from the germline V gene are GTSNPN and SVGIG (reference sequence). V was pared by 7 bases and J by 3 bases, with 13 bases of the junction left unmatched. The CDR3, as DNA: TGTGCCTCCGGTGGGCGCGGGAGCAGTACAGATACGCAGTATTTT. Encoded protein: CASGGRGSSTDTQYF. Variable domain in full (rest from reference TRBV30 and TRBJ2-3): SQTIHQWPATLVQPVGSPLSLECTVEGTSNPNLYWYRQAAGRGLQLLFYSVGIGQISSEVPQNLSASRPQDRQFILSSKKLLLSDSGFYLCASGGRGSSTDTQYFGPGTRLTVL.

This clonotype was recorded a few times. The chain is built from TRBV20-1 and TRBJ1-1, with 7 nucleotides matching TRBD1. CDR3 size: 14 residues. Per the germline V gene, CDR1 is DFQATT and CDR2 is SNEGSKA (reference sequence). Germline trimming cut 2 bases from V and 1 base from J; bases unmatched to any gene: 4. The CDR3 region is CSARIGDRNTEAFF. CDR3 nucleotide sequence: TGCAGTGCTAGAATAGGGGACAGGAACACTGAAGCTTTCTTT.

The chain uses TRBV24-1 and TRBJ2-1; no firm D call. V was clipped by 4 bases and J by 0 bases, with 6 bases between them. The CDR3 spans 14 residues. The germline CDR1 and CDR2 sequences are KGHDR and SFDVKD. Here the CDR3 reads CATSDGSSYNEQFF. CDR3 bases: TGTGCCACCAGTGACGGTAGCTCCTACAATGAGCAGTTCTTC.

The chain joins TRBV5-4 to TRBJ2-3; D could derive from TRBD1 or TRBD2 (5 bases each). CDR1 is SGHNT, CDR2 YYREEE, per germline (reference sequence). Trimming stripped 3 bases from V and 0 bases from J, with 14 bases between. The CDR3 length is 16 residues. As DNA, the CDR3 is TGTGCCAGCAGCTATGAGGTCGGGGCCAGCACAGATACGCAGTATTTT. This encodes CASSYEVGASTDTQYF.

This clonotype came up a few times. V gene TRBV9 combines with J gene TRBJ2-3; 9 positions agree with TRBD2. Germline V gene sequence: CDR1 SGDLS, CDR2 YYNGEE. The CDR3 consists of 16 residues. Trimming removed 0 bases from V and 2 bases from J; junction bases left unmatched: 4. The DNA of the CDR3 is TGTGCCAGCAGCGTAGGACTAGCGGTATACACAGATACGCAGTATTTT. It is translated as CASSVGLAVYTDTQYF.

V is TRBV27 and J is TRBJ2-1; D is perhaps TRBD1 or TRBD2 (7 bases each). This CDR3 region has 11 residues. The V end lost 7 bases, the J end lost 9 bases, and 10 bases lay between the germline ends. The germline V gene encodes CDR1 MNHEY and CDR2 SMNVEV (reference sequence). The CDR3 DNA follows: TGTGCCAGCACCAGGGGGGGTGAGCAGTTCTTC. As protein: CASTRGGEQFF.

The chain joins TRBV4-2 to TRBJ1-2, with a tentative D call TRBD1 (5 bases). Trimming took off 1 base at V and 8 bases at J, with 17 bases between the two ends. This CDR3 comprises 15 residues. The V gene's germline CDR1 is LGHNA and CDR2 YNFKEQ. CDR3 bases: TGTGCCAGCAGCCAAGTCCTCGGGGGAAGGGAAGGCTACACCTTC. Translated, it gives CASSQVLGGREGYTF.

The V gene is TRBV5-1, the J gene TRBJ1-1; D not resolved. V gave up 4 bases and J gave up 5 bases, with 18 bases separating them. The CDR3 is 15 amino acids. Looked up from germline, CDR1 is SGHRS and CDR2 is YFSETQ. Written as DNA, the CDR3 is TGCGCCAGCAGCCTTGGGGATACCGGCAGGACTGAAGCTTTCTTT. This translates into CASSLGDTGRTEAFF.

This chain joins TRBV7-2 and TRBJ1-2; no clear D gene. The CDR3 sequence is 21 residues long. V was pared by 5 bases and J by 0 bases, with 31 bases between. From germline, CDR1 is SGHTA and CDR2 FQGNSA. The CDR3 DNA follows: TGTGCCAGCAGCCATCTTGGCGCGCGGACCCACAACCCTCGAGCTAACTATGGCTACACCTTC. Residues: CASSHLGARTHNPRANYGYTF.

The chain is built from TRBV6-6 and TRBJ2-2; D is unresolved. The CDR3 loop spans 16 amino acids. Germline V gene sequence: CDR1 MNHNY, CDR2 SVGAGI (reference sequence). The V gene lost 0 bases and the J gene lost 2 bases, with 10 bases spanning the gap. The CDR3 reads CASSYSRLLNTGELFF. The CDR3 DNA follows: TGTGCCAGCAGTTACTCGAGACTCCTAAACACCGGGGAGCTGTTTTTT.

This clonotype occurred a few times. The V and J genes are TRBV7-8 and TRBJ1-2; possibly TRBD1 for D (5 bases). There are 13 residues in the CDR3. Trimming stripped 7 bases from V and 4 bases from J, with 13 bases between. Germline assignment: CDR1 SGHVS and CDR2 FQNEAQ. Written as DNA, the CDR3 is TGTGCCAGCACCAAGGGTGGGGGCTATGGCTACACCTTC. Its translation is CASTKGGGYGYTF.

Only a few counts were recorded for this clonotype. The rearrangement uses TRBV7-8 and TRBJ2-5; perhaps TRBD2 as D (6 bases). The germline V gene encodes CDR1 SGHVS and CDR2 FQNEAQ. Trimming removed 4 bases from V and 3 bases from J, with 18 bases in between. The CDR3 covers 16 residues. Written as DNA, the CDR3 is TGTGCCAGCAGCTGGGGACTCCGGGACTTAAAAGAGACCCAGTACTTC. Translation: CASSWGLRDLKETQYF.

This chain joins TRBV12-3 or TRBV12-4 and TRBJ1-5; D is perhaps TRBD1 (5 bases). The CDR3 spans 14 residues. With 6 bases removed from V and 1 base from J, the gap between germline ends came to 10 bases. The CDR3, as DNA: TGTGCCAGCAGCCCGGGACCGAGCAATCAGCCCCAGCATTTT. This translates into CASSPGPSNQPQHF.